A selection of T cell receptor beta chains follows, all from one sample in a study of blood T cell repertoires in COVID-19. Assay: immunoSEQ multiplex PCR; the TCRdb copy retains only in-frame clones and omits some. This table holds about 240,000 clones, roughly 86% found once. Material: peripheral blood. These receptors were obtained from an older woman with active or convalescent COVID-19. The CDR3 runs from the conserved cysteine through the conserved F or W. A D gene is named only where the DNA matches it firmly. Size is omitted from some rows. Given values are once, few, many or a class for expanded clones.

-	TRBV18	-	TRBJ2-3	TGTGCCAGCCAAACCGACGGGACTAGCACAGATACGCAGTATTTT	CASQTDGTSTDTQYF
TRBD1	TRBV19	-	TRBJ1-6	TGTGCCAGTATGGACCCAGGGGGGCCCCTCCACTTT	CASMDPGGPLHF
TRBD1	TRBV19	-	TRBJ1-2	TGTGCCAGTAGCAGACAGGGCTCTGGCTACACCTTC	CASSRQGSGYTF
-	TRBV6-5	-	TRBJ1-4	TGTGCCAGCAGTTACGCCGGGGATGAAAAACTGTTTTTT	CASSYAGDEKLFF
TRBD1	TRBV27	-	TRBJ1-2	TGTGCCAGCAGTTCAGGGGGCCTTAGAGATACTTATGGCTACACCTTC	CASSSGGLRDTYGYTF
TRBD2	TRBV3-1/TRBV3-2	-	TRBJ2-1	TGTGCCAGCAGTCGCGCGGGGGGGCACAATGAGCAGTTCTTC	CASSRAGGHNEQFF
TRBD1	TRBV27	few	TRBJ1-3	TGTGCCAGCAGGCCACTACAGGGGGTATCTGGAAACACCATATATTTT	CASRPLQGVSGNTIYF
-	TRBV18	-	TRBJ2-5	TGTGCATGCGGGGTGAGCGGAGAGACCCAGTACTTC	CACGVSGETQYF
TRBD2	TRBV24-1	-	TRBJ2-3	TGTGCCTCCTCGCGGGGGGCCGGAGATACGCAGTATTTT	CASSRGAGDTQYF
-	TRBV27	-	TRBJ2-1	TGTGCCAGCAGTCCCCAGGGGAGATGGAATGAGCAGTTCTTC	CASSPQGRWNEQFF
TRBD2	TRBV10-2	-	TRBJ2-5	TGCGCCAGCAGTCCTCTAGCGGGGGCTCAAGAGACCCAGTACTTC	CASSPLAGAQETQYF
-	TRBV18	-	TRBJ2-1	TGTGCCAGCTCACTAGCCGGGACTGGGAGCGCGTTCTTC	CASSLAGTGSAFF
TRBD1	TRBV4-3	-	TRBJ1-1	TGCGCCAGCAGCCAAGAAGGGGGCGGAATTTTAAACACTGAAGCTTTCTTT	CASSQEGGGILNTEAFF
-	TRBV12-3/TRBV12-4	-	TRBJ2-2	TGTGCCAGCAGTGTCGCCGGGGAGCTGTTTTTT	CASSVAGELFF
-	TRBV19	-	TRBJ2-2	TGTGCCAGTAGTATACAGAAACAGGGAAGGGCCGGGGAGCTGTTTTTT	CASSIQKQGRAGELFF
-	TRBV5-6	-	TRBJ2-3	TGTGCCAGCAGCTTCAGTGGGGGGACTAGCACAGATACGCAGTATTTT	CASSFSGGTSTDTQYF
TRBD1	TRBV6-5	-	TRBJ1-2	TGTGCCAGCAGTCCTAGACAGGGACTCTATGGCTACACCTTC	CASSPRQGLYGYTF
-	TRBV7-8	-	TRBJ2-7	TGTGCCAGCAGCTCAACCCGGGGGGCCCAAGAAAATGAGCAGTACTTC	CASSSTRGAQENEQYF
TRBD1	TRBV4-3	-	TRBJ1-2	TGCGCCAGCAGGCTCTCCGCAACCGGGACAGGGGGCTTAGGCTACACCTTC	CASRLSATGTGGLGYTF